This T cell receptor beta chain was identified in a study of cytotoxic CD8 clonotypes in ibrutinib-treated CLL. CDR1 and CDR2 (germline): LNHNV, YYDKDF (reference sequence). Trimming pared 0 bases from V and 6 bases from J, leaving 17 bases between. The CDR3 runs to 16 residues. TCRdb's table, derived via immunoSEQ multiplex PCR, lists solely in-frame clones and lacks some. Among approximately 140,000 clones, approximately 90% were seen once, and the ten largest hold under 14%. This TCR came from a human donor with chronic lymphocytic leukemia. The chain uses TRBV15 and TRBJ1-1; D remains ambiguous. This material consisted of PBMCs, taken after 12 months of ibrutinib treatment. The CDR3 DNA reads TGTGCCACCAGCAGAGATGTCACGACAAGGATCCCTGAAGCTTTCTTT. This encodes CATSRDVTTRIPEAFF. Supplemented by reference TRBV15 and TRBJ1-1, the full variable domain reads DAMVIQNPRYQVTQFGKPVTLSCSQTLNHNVMYWYQQKSSQAPKLLFHYYDKDFNNEADTPDNFQSRRPNTSFCFLDIRSPGLGDTAMYLCATSRDVTTRIPEAFFGQGTRLTVV.